The T cell receptor beta chain under discussion was sequenced for a study of blood T cell repertoires in COVID-19. Study in general: In each case, the material was cDNA or gDNA derived from T cells, B-cell-depleted T cells, or PBMCs.

Sequencing used immunoSEQ multiplex PCR; TCRdb keeps in-frame clones, though not all of them. Of over 150,000 clones in the sample, roughly 87% were seen once. This CDR3 spans 13 amino acids. Germline-derived CDR1 and CDR2 are SGDLS and YYNGEE. The V end lost 4 bases, the J end lost 4 bases, and 12 bases lay between the germline ends. Material for sequencing was peripheral blood. This chain joins TRBV9 and TRBJ2-7; D possibly corresponds to TRBD2 (6 bases). The receptor was derived from a woman aged 60-75 years who had recovered from COVID-19. The CDR3 is CASSFTEGYEQYF. The DNA of the CDR3 is TGTGCCAGCAGCTTCACGGAGGGTTACGAGCAGTACTTC.